This T cell receptor (beta chain) originates from a study of T cell responses to AZD1222 COVID-19 vaccine. V was cut by 2 bases and J by 2 bases, with 12 bases left in between. The CDR3 runs 15 residues. The germline CDR1 and CDR2 sequences are SGHVS and FNYEAQ. Here immunoSEQ multiplex PCR was the method, and the copy in TCRdb shows in-frame clones only, minus some. Of 110,000 to 150,000 clones in the sample, 75% to 90% were seen once. On this clone: The antigen is unknown.

Study observations and caveats: There were mostly white British donors and more females than males, and clonal diversity was possibly underestimated. Baseline serology detected seropositivity in only 6 or 7 AZD1222 recipients.

The gene calls are TRBV7-6 and TRBJ2-5; D gene ambiguous. This TCR was recovered from an adult in good health. Sample: peripheral blood, taken on day 0 of AZD1222 vaccination. CDR3 DNA sequence: TGTGCCAGCAGCTTAATACAAGCTGGTCAAGAGACCCAGTACTTC. Protein: CASSLIQAGQETQYF.